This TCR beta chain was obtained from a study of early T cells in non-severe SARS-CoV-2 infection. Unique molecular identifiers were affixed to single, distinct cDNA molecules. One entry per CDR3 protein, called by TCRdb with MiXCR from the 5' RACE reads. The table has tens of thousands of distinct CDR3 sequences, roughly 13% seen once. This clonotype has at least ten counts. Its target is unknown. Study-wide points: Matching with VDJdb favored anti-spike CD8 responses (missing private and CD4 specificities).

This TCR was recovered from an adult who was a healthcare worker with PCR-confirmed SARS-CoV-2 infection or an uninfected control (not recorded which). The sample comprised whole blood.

This CDR3 reads CASSAPPGDVTGELFF. CDR3 coding DNA: TGTGCCAGCAGTGCCCCGCCAGGGGACGTTACCGGGGAGCTGTTTTTT. The J gene is TRBJ2-2, the V gene TRBV27; D perhaps matches TRBD1 (6 bases). Germline CDR1 is MNHEY and CDR2 is SMNVEV (reference sequence). This CDR3 contains 16 residues. V lost 5 bases and J 5 bases, leaving 18 bases between the germline ends.